This T cell receptor beta chain was found in a study of regulatory T cells in long-lasting Graves disease. Study results and caveats: Segments TRBV28, TRBJ1-2 and TRBJ2-5 showed preferential usage in persistent disease. Patients with persistent Graves' had lower TCR diversity than newly diagnosed patients.

Germline V lookup: CDR1 KGHSH, CDR2 LQKENI. This CDR3 contains 14 residues. Trimming left V 4 bases short and J 3 bases short, with 12 bases between. Building the TCR beta libraries relied on iRepertoire HTBI primers, and CDR3 regions underwent Arm-PCR. The authors' processing: Identified segments across samples numbered roughly 60 TRBV and approximately 15 TRBJ. MiXCR was run by TCRdb on the multiplex PCR reads, yielding one entry per CDR3 protein. TCRdb's processing, not the study's, gives the V and J calls here. Of 600,000 to 650,000 distinct CDR3 sequences listed, around 15% are singletons. Notes on this clonotype: Its antigen remains unidentified.

The time point: newly diagnosed GD, antithyroid drugs for less than 3 months. TCR sequences were obtained from RNA taken from PBMCs. These same records also appear under a second study, on T cells in Graves' hyperthyroidism and ophthalmopathy. That paper states: Patients with uncontrolled infections, other autoimmune diseases, pregnancy or lactation were excluded.

The clonotype comes from a woman aged 25-40 years with Graves disease. This specimen consisted of peripheral blood mononuclear cells (PBMCs), obtained at new diagnosis, from a patient treated with antithyroid drugs. The chain recombines TRBV18 with TRBJ1-1; no definite D call. CDR3 sequence reads: CASSLRRGDTEAFF. CDR3 DNA: TGTGCCAGCTCACTTCGGCGCGGGGACACTGAAGCTTTCTTT.